This TCR beta chain was observed in a study of blood T cell repertoires in COVID-19. Study-wide context: PBMCs, B-cell-depleted T cells, or T cells were the source of the cDNA or gDNA that made up the material.

Germline V gene lookup returns CDR1 SGHNT and CDR2 YYREEE (reference sequence). Trimming cost V 3 bases and J 2 bases; bases outside gene matches: 2. The length of the CDR3 is 14 residues. Original analysis: Reference gene primer amplification in the assay estimated nucleated cell counts. The assay was immunoSEQ multiplex PCR, and TCRdb's table has in-frame clones only and misses some. V and J calls plus clone size are reproduced from that table; the DNA served to infer D and trimming. This sample yields 150,000 or so clones, of which 87% are seen a single time; roughly 6.6% belongs to the top ten. The sample taken for sequencing was peripheral blood. The chain couples TRBV5-4 to TRBJ1-3, with TRBD1 identical over 7 bases. The sequence was obtained from a man of 80 years or more with acute or convalescent COVID-19. CDR3 amino acids: CASSSQGTGNTIYF. CDR3 nucleotides: TGTGCCAGCAGCTCACAGGGGACTGGAAACACCATATATTTT.